This entry lists 30 T cell receptor beta chains sequenced from one sample in a study of T-cell memory formation after mild COVID-19. TCRdb passed the 5' RACE reads through MiXCR, listing each CDR3 protein once. The table has hundreds of thousands of distinct CDR3 sequences, about a sixth seen once. Material for sequencing was PBMCs or a T cell subset sorted from them (not recorded which). These receptors were collected from a man aged 18-30 years who had mild COVID-19 (a few samples of this study predate the infection). Cell type and time point are not known.

This clonotype was counted only a few times. The V gene is TRBV4-3, the J gene TRBJ2-2, with D maybe TRBD1 (5 bases). The CDR3 runs to 15 residues. Germline V gene data show CDR1 as LGHNA and CDR2 as YSLEER. V lost 1 base and J lost 7, with 13 bases in between. CDR3 amino acids: CASSQVQGVGGELFF. The CDR3 DNA is TGCGCCAGCAGCCAAGTCCAGGGTGTAGGCGGGGAGCTGTTTTTT.

This clonotype was found a few times. The chain is built from TRBV21-1 and TRBJ2-5; TRBD1, the table's D call, was not compared with the DNA. TRBV21-1 is a pseudogene segment. The CDR3 sequence is 14 residues long. The CDR3 region is CASSRQGRAETQYF. The CDR3 DNA sequence: TGTGCCAGCAGTAGACAGGGAAGGGCAGAGACCCAGTACTTC.

This clonotype appeared many times. This chain joins TRBV7-2 and TRBJ2-5, with TRBD2 matching over 8 bases. Germline CDR1 reads SGHTA; CDR2 reads FQGNSA. The V and J ends lost 6 bases and 1 base, in that order; junction bases with no gene match: 4. The CDR3 consists of 14 residues. The CDR3 region is CASSPTSGQETQYF. DNA of the CDR3: TGTGCCAGCAGTCCAACTAGCGGCCAAGAGACCCAGTACTTC.

V gene TRBV28 combines with J gene TRBJ1-6; tentatively, D is TRBD1 (5 bases). From germline, CDR1 is MDHEN and CDR2 SYDVKM. CDR3 size: 12 residues. V was shortened by 11 bases and J by 10 bases, with 15 bases between the two germline ends. The DNA of the CDR3 is TGTGCCGGGGCCGGGTTAAACTCACCCCTCCACTTT. It yields the protein CAGAGLNSPLHF.

V is TRBV7-2 and J is TRBJ2-3, with D unresolved. Trimming cost V 7 bases and J 0 bases, with 14 bases left between them. The CDR3 sequence is 15 residues long. Per the germline V gene, CDR1 is SGHTA and CDR2 is FQGNSA. The CDR3 DNA is TGTGCCAGCACCTCTAGGGTACACAGCACAGATACGCAGTATTTT. Protein sequence: CASTSRVHSTDTQYF.

The CDR3 nucleotides read TGCAGTGCGCCATTACAGGGCGCGGAGACCCAGTACTTC. This sequence encodes CSAPLQGAETQYF. The chain links TRBV20-1 to TRBJ2-5, with D perhaps TRBD1 (6 bases). The germline V gene encodes CDR1 DFQATT and CDR2 SNEGSKA (reference sequence). Trimming removed 6 bases from V and 5 bases from J, with 16 bases in between. The CDR3 consists of 13 residues.

The table lists this clonotype with a few counts. The chain couples TRBV18 to TRBJ1-5, with D unclear. Germline assignment: CDR1 KGHSH and CDR2 LQKENI. The V and J ends lost 3 bases and 5 bases respectively, with 8 bases between them. The CDR3 covers 13 residues. The CDR3 DNA is TGTGCCAGCTCACCGGGGAGCGATCAGCCCCAGCATTTT. This sequence encodes CASSPGSDQPQHF. The variable domain in full, completed from reference TRBV18 and TRBJ1-5, reads NAGVMQNPRHLVRRRGQEARLRCSPMKGHSHVYWYRQLPEEGLKFMVYLQKENIIDESGMPKERFSAEFPKEGPSILRIQQVVRGDSAAYFCASSPGSDQPQHFGDGTRLSIL.

This clonotype came up many times. This sequence joins TRBV7-9 and TRBJ2-7; 9 bases agree with TRBD1. The CDR3 runs 16 residues. Germline CDR1 SEHNR, CDR2 FQNEAQ (reference sequence). Trimming took 1 base from V and 6 from J; bases not matched to a gene: 10. In DNA, the CDR3 is TGTGCCAGCAGCTTAGGAAGTGGGACAGGGCGAAGCGAGCAGTACTTC. Translation: CASSLGSGTGRSEQYF.

This chain connects TRBV20-1 to TRBJ2-4, with 10 nucleotides matching TRBD2. Unmatched junction bases numbered 5, after V lost 3 bases and J lost 0 bases. CDR3 length equals 16 residues. In germline, CDR1 is DFQATT, CDR2 SNEGSKA (reference sequence). CDR3 coding DNA: TGCAGTGCTAGGATAGCGGGGGGAGTAGCCAAAAACATTCAGTACTTC. It yields the protein CSARIAGGVAKNIQYF.

This clonotype showed up just a few times. The chain recombines TRBV4-1 with TRBJ2-5; 10 positions agree with TRBD2. The CDR3 has 17 residues. Germline values: CDR1 MGHRA, CDR2 YSYEKL. The J segment lost 7 bases and the V segment lost 5 bases, leaving 16 bases of the junction unmatched. In DNA form, the CDR3 reads TGCGCCAGCAGCTCAGTTACGACTAGCGGGCCCACAGGGACCCAGTACTTC. This translates into CASSSVTTSGPTGTQYF.

This clonotype occurred a few times. The V call is TRBV9, the J call TRBJ2-3; 10 positions agree with TRBD2. V dropped 1 base and J dropped 4; count of bases not matched to a gene: 12. This CDR3 contains 18 residues. Germline V lookup: CDR1 SGDLS, CDR2 YYNGEE. The CDR3 is CASSVSLAGAPPADTQYF. DNA for the CDR3: TGTGCCAGCAGCGTAAGCCTAGCGGGGGCCCCGCCCGCAGATACGCAGTATTTT. The variable domain in full, completed from reference TRBV9 and TRBJ2-3, reads DSGVTQTPKHLITATGQRVTLRCSPRSGDLSVYWYQQSLDQGLQFLIQYYNGEERAKGNILERFSAQQFPDLHSELNLSSLELGDSALYFCASSVSLAGAPPADTQYFGPGTRLTVL.

The genes are TRBV2 and TRBJ2-2; D uncertain. Deletions cut 4 bases from V and 13 bases from J, with 10 bases between. This CDR3 has 11 residues. Looked up from germline, CDR1 is SNHLY and CDR2 is FYNNEI. CDR3 bases: TGTGCCAGCAGTGTTCTGGGTGCGCTGTTTTTT. Its translation: CASSVLGALFF. Together with reference TRBV2 and TRBJ2-2, the CDR3 gives the full variable domain: EPEVTQTPSHQVTQMGQEVILRCVPISNHLYFYWYRQILGQKVEFLVSFYNNEISEKSEIFDDQFSVERPDGSNFTLKIRSTKLEDSAMYFCASSVLGALFFGEGSRLTVL.

This clonotype was counted once. This rearrangement joins TRBV5-5 to TRBJ2-1; D remains ambiguous. The CDR3 runs to 15 residues. CDR1 SGHKS and CDR2 YYEKEE come from the germline V gene (reference sequence). V dropped 2 bases and J dropped 7 bases, with 16 bases sitting between them. CDR3 sequence: CASSFGGDSRNEQFF. The CDR3 DNA follows: TGTGCCAGCAGCTTTGGCGGCGATTCGAGGAATGAGCAGTTCTTC.

The rearrangement links TRBV7-3 to TRBJ2-2; D perhaps matches TRBD2 (5 bases). The V end was cut by 6 bases, the J end by 4 bases, with 12 bases between. Looked up from germline, CDR1 is SGHTA and CDR2 is FQGTGA. The CDR3 is 14 residues long. The DNA of the CDR3 is TGTGCCAGCAGATTAGGTCTAGCCACCGGGGAGCTGTTTTTT. Translated, it gives CASRLGLATGELFF.

The rearrangement links TRBV6-2 or TRBV6-3 to TRBJ1-2, with a possible D match to TRBD1 (6 bases). CDR1 MNHEY and CDR2 SVGEGT come from the germline V gene. V lost 6 bases, J lost 3 bases, and 14 bases lay in between. The CDR3 loop spans 14 amino acids. The CDR3 sequence is CASRISGDYYGYTF. The CDR3 nucleotides are TGTGCCAGCAGGATTTCAGGGGATTACTATGGCTACACCTTC.

J is TRBJ1-1 and V is TRBV4-3, with D perhaps matching TRBD1 (5 bases). Germline V gives CDR1 LGHNA, CDR2 YSLEER. V was cut by 4 bases and J by 1 base, with 19 bases left in between. This CDR3 has 17 amino acids. The CDR3 bases are TGCGCCAGCAGCCCCGTCGCGGGGCAGGGTGAGAACACTGAAGCTTTCTTT. It yields the protein CASSPVAGQGENTEAFF.

This clonotype was seen a handful of times. The rearrangement joins TRBV5-1 to TRBJ2-1; 11 bases match TRBD2. This CDR3 has 15 residues. The J segment lost 7 bases and the V segment lost 2 bases, leaving 5 bases of the junction unmatched. Germline CDR1 SGHRS, CDR2 YFSETQ. The CDR3 nucleotides are TGCGCCAGCAGCTTACTAGCGGGGGTAGGGAATGAGCAGTTCTTC. Its protein product is CASSLLAGVGNEQFF.

This rearrangement joins TRBV5-1 to TRBJ2-5, with TRBD1 matching over 7 bases. Germline V lookup: CDR1 SGHRS, CDR2 YFSETQ. J lost 4 bases, V lost 0 bases, and 6 bases had no gene match. The CDR3 extends over 15 amino acids. This chain's CDR3 is CASSLGATGAETQYF. The CDR3 nucleotides are TGCGCCAGCAGCTTGGGAGCCACAGGGGCAGAGACCCAGTACTTC. The full variable domain, rest sourced from reference TRBV5-1 and TRBJ2-5, is KAGVTQTPRYLIKTRGQQVTLSCSPISGHRSVSWYQQTPGQGLQFLFEYFSETQRNKGNFPGRFSGRQFSNSRSEMNVSTLELGDSALYLCASSLGATGAETQYFGPGTRLLVL.

The chain links TRBV10-3 to TRBJ2-5; 12 positions match TRBD2. V trimming: 6 bases; J trimming: 5 bases; junction bases outside the gene matches: 13. Germline loops: CDR1 ENHRY, CDR2 SYGVKD. This CDR3 comprises 17 residues. CDR3 in DNA: TGTGCCATCAGCCCGGGACTAGCGGGCGCGGTGGGGGAGACCCAGTACTTC. It specifies CAISPGLAGAVGETQYF.

The rearrangement joins TRBV5-1 to TRBJ2-3, with D uncertain. Deletions cut 3 bases from V and 2 bases from J, with 10 bases between. The CDR3 is 14 amino acids. Germline V CDR1 and CDR2: SGHRS, YFSETQ. The CDR3 DNA sequence: TGCGCCAGCAGCTCCAGCAGACCCACAGATACGCAGTATTTT. Its translation is CASSSSRPTDTQYF.

This clonotype was recorded at least ten times. This chain connects TRBV5-1 to TRBJ1-5, with 7 bases lining up with TRBD1. Per the germline V gene, CDR1 is SGHRS and CDR2 is YFSETQ. V dropped 0 bases and J dropped 7; count of bases not matched to a gene: 4. The CDR3 contains 14 residues. CDR3 sequence reads: CASSLGQGQQPQHF. CDR3 nucleotide sequence: TGCGCCAGCAGCTTGGGACAGGGACAGCAGCCCCAGCATTTT.

Concerning this clonotype: One base away lies a much larger clone, so this may be a sequencing read error. This rearrangement joins TRBV7-8 to TRBJ2-1, with D perhaps TRBD1 (6 bases). This CDR3 has 13 residues. Germline V CDR1 and CDR2: SGHVS, FQNEAQ. The CDR3 loop reads CASSWGQPNEQVF. The CDR3 DNA reads as TGTGCCAGCAGCTGGGGACAACCCAATGAGCAGGTCTTC.

There are a few counts of this clonotype. The chain joins TRBV7-2 to TRBJ2-1, with D possibly being TRBD2 (5 bases). CDR1 and CDR2 (germline): SGHTA, FQGNSA. Trimming took off 5 bases at V and 9 bases at J, with 20 bases between the two ends. The CDR3 extends over 15 amino acids. CDR3 sequence: CASSRPGVRGLEQFF. CDR3 DNA: TGTGCCAGCAGCAGGCCCGGGGTCCGAGGCCTTGAGCAGTTCTTC.

This clonotype occurred a few times. The genes are TRBV7-2 and TRBJ2-1; D is unresolved. This CDR3 comprises 12 residues. Trimming took 7 bases from V and 10 from J, leaving 14 bases between them. Germline CDR1 and CDR2: SGHTA and FQGNSA. The CDR3 sequence is CASNPPGYEQFF. In DNA, the CDR3 is TGTGCCAGCAACCCCCCCGGGTACGAGCAGTTCTTC.

This clonotype has more than one count but fewer than ten. The chain links TRBV6-6 to TRBJ2-7; the match to TRBD2 covers 13 bases. The J segment lost 3 bases and the V segment lost 6 bases, leaving 2 bases of the junction unmatched. Germline V lookup: CDR1 MNHNY, CDR2 SVGAGI (reference sequence). The CDR3 has 14 residues. The CDR3 DNA is TGTGCCAGCAGCGGACTAGCGGGGGTCTACGAGCAGTACTTC. Its translation: CASSGLAGVYEQYF.

This rearrangement joins TRBV9 to TRBJ2-1, with TRBD2 identical over 8 bases. The V and J ends lost 0 bases and 5 bases, in that order; junction bases with no gene match: 13. This CDR3 is 18 amino acids long. Germline CDR1 reads SGDLS; CDR2 reads YYNGEE. CDR3 coding DNA: TGTGCCAGCAGCGTAGGCCCCCAAGCGGGGGACTATAACAATGAGCAGTTCTTC. Its translation: CASSVGPQAGDYNNEQFF.

The chain carries TRBV4-1 and TRBJ2-1; tentative D call: TRBD2 (7 bases). The V end lost 4 bases, the J end lost 6 bases, and 13 bases lay between the germline ends. The CDR3 covers 14 residues. In germline, CDR1 is MGHRA, CDR2 YSYEKL. CDR3 in DNA: TGCGCCAGCAGCCGAGACCGGGGGGCCAATGAGCAGTTCTTC. Translation: CASSRDRGANEQFF.

As DNA, the CDR3 is TGTGCCAGCAGCTTCCAGATAGGGACAGGGAGAAGGAGCACTGAAGCTTTCTTT. Its translation is CASSFQIGTGRRSTEAFF. V and J are TRBV7-2 and TRBJ1-1; 9 bases fit TRBD1. This CDR3 has 18 amino acids. The germline gives CDR1 SGHTA, CDR2 FQGNSA. V dropped 3 bases and J dropped 4; count of bases not matched to a gene: 15.

This clonotype has more than one count but fewer than ten. The chain has TRBV5-1 and TRBJ1-3; possibly TRBD1 for D (5 bases). Germline V gene sequence: CDR1 SGHRS, CDR2 YFSETQ. V lost 1 base to trimming and J lost 1 base, with 9 bases between them. CDR3 size: 15 residues. The CDR3 DNA sequence: TGCGCCAGCAGCTTGCAGGGTGGATCTGGAAACACCATATATTTT. Protein product: CASSLQGGSGNTIYF.

The chain links TRBV2 to TRBJ2-5; a weak D match, TRBD2 (6 bases). CDR1 SNHLY and CDR2 FYNNEI come from the germline V gene. The CDR3 length is 12 residues. V shed 11 bases and J shed 9 bases, with 19 bases lying between them. In DNA form, the CDR3 reads TGTGCCGGCCGGGGGACCCGGAACGCCCAGTACTTC. Protein product: CAGRGTRNAQYF.